This T cell receptor (beta chain) was captured in a study of T cell responses to AZD1222 COVID-19 vaccine. Study background: Second-dose intervals near 4 or 12 weeks were combined. General study results and limits: The donor group comprised mostly white British people and more females; the analysis possibly underestimated clonal diversity. After two AZD1222 doses, spike-specific TCR breadth and depth rose versus day 0. Among those given AZD1222, only five or six were seropositive at baseline.

TCRdb's table, derived via immunoSEQ multiplex PCR, lists solely in-frame clones and lacks some. This table has 95,000 to 100,000 clones, about 88% appearing once. The V segment lost 3 bases and the J segment 2 bases; nucleotides outside the gene matches: 14. This CDR3 has 18 residues. Germline V gene sequence: CDR1 LNHDA, CDR2 SQIVND (reference sequence). Turning to this clone: Its matching antigen is unknown.

The V and J genes are TRBV19 and TRBJ2-7; 9 bases map to TRBD2. The material sequenced was peripheral blood, taken on day 0 of AZD1222 vaccination. The TCR sequence derives from an adult in good health. Here the CDR3 reads CASSIRAGTSGRPYEQYF. In nucleotides, the CDR3 is TGTGCCAGTAGTATCAGGGCAGGGACCAGCGGGAGGCCCTACGAGCAGTACTTC. Filled out from reference TRBV19 and TRBJ2-7, the complete variable domain reads DGGITQSPKYLFRKEGQNVTLSCEQNLNHDAMYWYRQDPGQGLRLIYYSQIVNDFQKGDIAEGYSVSREKKESFPLTVTSAQKNPTAFYLCASSIRAGTSGRPYEQYFGPGTRLTVT.